This T cell receptor (beta chain) was retrieved from a study of cytomegalovirus exposure and HLA in healthy donors. Profiled with immunoSEQ multiplex PCR; TCRdb holds only in-frame clones, not every one. The sample includes 130,000 to 150,000 clones, around 90% of them seen just once. To note about this clone: Its matching antigen is unknown.

Overall study results and limits: The TCR clusters that emerged in the first cohort tended, a later analysis found, to co-occur in the 120 or so validation repertoires.

V shed 1 base and J shed 7 bases, with 10 bases lying between them. Germline V gene lookup returns CDR1 SGHAT and CDR2 FQNNGV. There are 13 residues in the CDR3. The source is a man aged 18 to 29 in good health and CMV-seropositive. The genes are TRBV11-2 and TRBJ1-2; tentatively, D is TRBD1 (5 bases). The sample consisted of PBMCs. CDR3: CASSLVTARGYTF. CDR3 bases: TGTGCCAGCAGCTTAGTGACAGCTCGTGGCTACACCTTC. Full variable domain (remainder filled in from reference TRBV11-2 and TRBJ1-2): EAGVAQSPRYKIIEKRQSVAFWCNPISGHATLYWYQQILGQGPKLLIQFQNNGVVDDSQLPKDRFSAERLKGVDSTLKIQPAKLEDSAVYLCASSLVTARGYTFGSGTRLTVV.